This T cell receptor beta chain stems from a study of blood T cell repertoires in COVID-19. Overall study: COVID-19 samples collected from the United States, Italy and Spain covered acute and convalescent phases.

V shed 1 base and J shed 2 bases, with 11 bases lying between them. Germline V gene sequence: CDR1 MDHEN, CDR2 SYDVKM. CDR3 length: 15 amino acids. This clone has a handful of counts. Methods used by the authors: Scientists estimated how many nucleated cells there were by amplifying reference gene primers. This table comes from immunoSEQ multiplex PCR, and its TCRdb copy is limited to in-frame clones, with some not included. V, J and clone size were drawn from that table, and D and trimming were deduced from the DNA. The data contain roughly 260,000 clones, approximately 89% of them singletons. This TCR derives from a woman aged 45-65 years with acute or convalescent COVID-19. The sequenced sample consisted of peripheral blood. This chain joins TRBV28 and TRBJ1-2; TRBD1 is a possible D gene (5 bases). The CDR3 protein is CASSLFRVTNYGYTF. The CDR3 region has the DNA TGTGCCAGCAGTTTATTCAGGGTGACCAACTATGGCTACACCTTC.